The 22 T cell receptor beta chains listed next were all sequenced from one sample in a study of vaccination effects on CD4 cells after COVID-19. Clones were sequenced by immunoSEQ multiplex PCR, and TCRdb holds only the in-frame ones, with some missing. This table holds roughly 76,000 clones, approximately 74% found once. Prior to sequencing, the ViraFEST assay stimulated PBMC with viral peptide pools, which expanded the antigen-specific CD4+ T cells. Isolation of CD4+ T cells took place after about 10 days of culture. Their antigens are not known. Sample: CD4+ T cells from PBMCs cultured with HCoV-229E spike peptides, taken before COVID-19 vaccination. The receptors originated from a human donor who received a COVID-19 vaccine.

The rearrangement uses TRBV6-2 or TRBV6-3 and TRBJ1-5, with 9 bases matching TRBD1. V was pared by 4 bases and J by 5 bases, with 12 bases of the junction left unmatched. Per the germline V gene, CDR1 is MNHEY and CDR2 is SVGEGT. This CDR3 has 17 amino acids. This CDR3 is CASSSWGTGGADQPQHF. The DNA of the CDR3 is TGTGCCAGCAGTTCTTGGGGCACAGGGGGCGCCGATCAGCCCCAGCATTTT.

The chain links TRBV5-1 to TRBJ2-3; D might be TRBD2 (6 bases). The CDR3 covers 14 residues. Trimming cost V 0 bases and J 3 bases, with 8 bases left between them. Germline CDR1 and CDR2: SGHRS and YFSETQ. CDR3 in DNA: TGCGCCAGCAGCTTGGGGGGGGTTACAGATACGCAGTATTTT. Protein product: CASSLGGVTDTQYF.

This sequence joins TRBV19 and TRBJ2-6; D is unresolved. In germline, CDR1 is LNHDA, CDR2 SQIVND (reference sequence). V was cut by 2 bases and J by 0 bases, with 11 bases left in between. The CDR3 contains 17 residues. This CDR3 is CASSIRSQSSGANVLTF. DNA for the CDR3: TGTGCCAGTAGTATACGATCCCAGAGCTCTGGGGCCAACGTCCTGACTTTC.

The chain employs TRBV29-1 and TRBJ2-5; TRBD2 might be the D (5 bases). Germline V gene data show CDR1 as SQVTM and CDR2 as ANQGSEA. This CDR3 comprises 13 residues. Trimming left V 5 bases short and J 1 base short, with 11 bases between. CDR3 sequence (DNA): TGCAGCGTTCCGACACTAGGCCAAGAGACCCAGTACTTC. It encodes CSVPTLGQETQYF.

The chain recombines TRBV7-2 with TRBJ2-3; D is unresolved. CDR3 length: 13 amino acids. Germline V gene sequence: CDR1 SGHTA, CDR2 FQGNSA. Trimming cost V 1 base and J 2 bases, with 4 bases left between them. The CDR3: CASSLGVTDTQYF. CDR3 DNA sequence: TGTGCCAGCAGCTTAGGGGTCACAGATACGCAGTATTTT.

The chain has TRBV19 and TRBJ2-2; D gene ambiguous. Trimming left V 10 bases short and J 0 bases short, with 15 bases between. Germline CDR1 reads LNHDA; CDR2 reads SQIVND (reference sequence). The length of the CDR3 is 15 residues. CDR3: CATDTARTNTGELFF. The DNA of the CDR3 is TGTGCCACCGACACGGCGCGGACGAACACCGGGGAGCTGTTTTTT.

This clone was found a few times. The rearrangement joins TRBV30 to TRBJ1-2; D call uncertain. CDR1 GTSNPN and CDR2 SVGIG come from the germline V gene (reference sequence). The germline V and J ends were trimmed by 8 bases and 8 bases, with 18 bases remaining between them. This CDR3 is built from 12 residues. CDR3 loop: CARRSQTDGYTF. The CDR3 bases are TGTGCCCGCCGCTCCCAAACCGACGGCTACACCTTC. Using reference TRBV30 and TRBJ1-2 for the parts outside the CDR3, the full variable domain is SQTIHQWPATLVQPVGSPLSLECTVEGTSNPNLYWYRQAAGRGLQLLFYSVGIGQISSEVPQNLSASRPQDRQFILSSKKLLLSDSGFYLCARRSQTDGYTFGSGTRLTVV.

This clone was counted only a few times. The chain couples TRBV7-2 to TRBJ2-2; the D call may be TRBD1 or TRBD2 (5 bases each). This CDR3 is built from 15 residues. Germline CDR1 is SGHTA and CDR2 is FQGNSA. V was clipped by 1 base and J by 3 bases, with 9 bases between them. The CDR3 DNA is TGTGCCAGCAGCTTAGGGCAGGGAGACACCGGGGAGCTGTTTTTT. Amino acid sequence: CASSLGQGDTGELFF.

This chain uses TRBV6-2 or TRBV6-3 with TRBJ1-2; D remains ambiguous. This CDR3 contains 13 residues. V gave up 2 bases and J gave up 2 bases, with 6 bases separating them. Germline CDR1 and CDR2: MNHEY and SVGEGT. The CDR3 protein is CASSYAVNYGYTF. The CDR3 DNA follows: TGTGCCAGCAGTTACGCTGTGAACTATGGCTACACCTTC.

V is TRBV7-6 and J is TRBJ2-2; perhaps TRBD2 as D (6 bases). There are 17 residues in the CDR3. Trimming removed 0 bases at V and 3 bases at J, with 14 bases between. CDR1 and CDR2 from the germline V gene are SGHVS and FNYEAQ. The CDR3 reads CASSLAPKGRYTGELFF. The DNA of the CDR3 is TGTGCCAGCAGCTTAGCCCCCAAGGGGAGGTACACCGGGGAGCTGTTTTTT.

The rearrangement links TRBV27 to TRBJ2-3; possibly TRBD2 for D (6 bases). Germline V gene lookup returns CDR1 MNHEY and CDR2 SMNVEV (reference sequence). V was trimmed by 4 bases and J by 0 bases, leaving 14 bases between them. The CDR3 has 16 amino acids. CDR3 loop: CASSSPRGVSTDTQYF. The DNA of the CDR3 is TGTGCCAGCAGTTCCCCTCGCGGGGTTAGCACAGATACGCAGTATTTT.

The chain uses TRBV24-1 and TRBJ2-3; D is ambiguous. The CDR3 sequence is 13 residues long. Deletions cut 10 bases from V and 6 bases from J, with 16 bases between. The germline CDR1 and CDR2 sequences are KGHDR and SFDVKD. In DNA, the CDR3 is TGTGCCACACGGCCGGGTGGGGTGGATACGCAGTATTTT. This sequence encodes CATRPGGVDTQYF.

J is TRBJ1-1 and V is TRBV7-3, with 10 bases fitting TRBD1. The length of the CDR3 is 13 residues. Germline CDR1 and CDR2: SGHTA and FQGTGA. The V segment lost 5 bases and the J segment 7 bases; nucleotides outside the gene matches: 4. CDR3 protein: CASSRDRGFEAFF. In nucleotides, the CDR3 is TGTGCCAGCAGCCGGGACAGGGGATTTGAAGCTTTCTTT.

V gene TRBV6-2 or TRBV6-3 combines with J gene TRBJ2-5, with TRBD2 matching 9 bases. The germline CDR1 and CDR2 sequences are MNHEY and SVGEGT. The ends lost 5 bases at V and 2 bases at J; junction bases unmatched: 6. The CDR3 contains 15 residues. CDR3 bases: TGTGCCAGCAGTAGGGGACTAGCTGGGCAAGAGACCCAGTACTTC. Translated, it gives CASSRGLAGQETQYF.

V and J are TRBV2 and TRBJ1-1, with D uncertain. The germline V and J ends were trimmed by 7 bases and 7 bases, with 16 bases remaining between them. The germline V gene has CDR1 SNHLY and CDR2 FYNNEI. The CDR3 consists of 13 residues. The CDR3 region is CASTIDTGVEAFF. CDR3 DNA: TGTGCCAGCACCATTGACACGGGAGTTGAAGCTTTCTTT.

The genes are TRBV19 and TRBJ2-2; 16 nucleotides agree with TRBD2. The V segment lost 6 bases and the J segment 7 bases; nucleotides outside the gene matches: 17. Germline V gene lookup returns CDR1 LNHDA and CDR2 SQIVND (reference sequence). CDR3 length equals 20 residues. The CDR3 nucleotides read TGTGCCAGTAGACCTACTCCGGGACTAGCGGGGGGGCGGTATAACGGGGAGCTGTTTTTT. The encoded protein is CASRPTPGLAGGRYNGELFF.

V and J are TRBV19 and TRBJ1-2, with 8 bases identical to TRBD1. CDR1 is LNHDA, CDR2 SQIVND, per germline (reference sequence). There are 15 residues in the CDR3. The junction had 7 bases not matched to a gene; V was cut back by 5 bases and J by 2 bases. CDR3 in amino acids: CASSSGTGLNYGYTF. The CDR3 DNA reads as TGTGCCAGTAGTTCCGGGACAGGTCTCAACTATGGCTACACCTTC.

This clone was seen a single time. The rearrangement joins TRBV6-5 to TRBJ2-3; D possibly corresponds to TRBD2 (6 bases). V was trimmed by 1 base and J by 0 bases, leaving 11 bases between them. CDR1 and CDR2 (germline): MNHEY, SVGAGI. CDR3 size: 16 residues. The CDR3 spells CASSYFGGPSTDTQYF. Here the CDR3 DNA reads TGTGCCAGCAGTTACTTCGGGGGACCAAGCACAGATACGCAGTATTTT.

This chain links TRBV6-1 with TRBJ1-2, with TRBD1 as a possible D gene (5 bases). Germline V gives CDR1 MNHNS, CDR2 SASEGT. The CDR3 has 18 residues. Trimming took off 4 bases at V and 6 bases at J, with 27 bases between the two ends. CDR3 sequence: CASSGLNIRDGFENGYTF. CDR3 DNA sequence: TGTGCCAGCAGTGGACTAAATATTAGGGACGGCTTTGAAAATGGCTACACCTTC.

V gene TRBV3-1 (or the pseudogene TRBV3-2) combines with J gene TRBJ1-1; perhaps TRBD1 as D (5 bases). The CDR3 spans 13 residues. Germline loops: CDR1 LGHDT, CDR2 YNNKEL (reference sequence). V lost 3 bases, J lost 5 bases, and 10 bases lay in between. The CDR3 loop is CASSHPGGTEAFF. For the CDR3, the DNA is TGTGCCAGCAGCCACCCCGGGGGGACTGAAGCTTTCTTT.

A single count supports this clone. The rearrangement uses TRBV11-2 and TRBJ1-2, with D perhaps TRBD1 (6 bases). V gave up 5 bases and J gave up 7 bases, with 17 bases separating them. Per germline, CDR1 SGHAT and CDR2 FQNNGV. This CDR3 is 14 amino acids long. The CDR3 DNA is TGTGCCAGCAGCCCGAGGGGGTCGTCCGGTGGCTACACCTTC. It translates to CASSPRGSSGGYTF. The full variable domain, its missing parts supplied by reference TRBV11-2 and TRBJ1-2, is EAGVAQSPRYKIIEKRQSVAFWCNPISGHATLYWYQQILGQGPKLLIQFQNNGVVDDSQLPKDRFSAERLKGVDSTLKIQPAKLEDSAVYLCASSPRGSSGGYTFGSGTRLTVV.

This rearrangement joins TRBV3-1 (or the pseudogene TRBV3-2) to TRBJ1-3; maybe TRBD1 (5 bases). The ends were cut back, 1 base at V and 2 bases at J, with 9 bases in the middle. CDR1 is LGHDT and CDR2 is YNNKEL in the germline V gene (reference sequence). The CDR3 length is 15 residues. The CDR3 sequence: CASSQAPGAGNTIYF. CDR3 bases: TGTGCCAGCAGCCAAGCACCGGGGGCTGGAAACACCATATATTTT.